The rows below give T cell receptor beta chains drawn from one sample of a study of cytomegalovirus exposure and HLA in healthy donors. TCRdb's copy holds only in-frame clones and misses some; the assay was immunoSEQ multiplex PCR. The sample table includes about 65,000 clones. The sample was PBMCs. Receptor source: a boy aged 10-17 years in good health and CMV-seronegative. CDR3s include the opening cysteine and the closing phenylalanine or tryptophan. Each record gives: V gene, D gene, J gene, CDR3 protein, CDR3 DNA. The D gene is left open where the match is weak.

>TRBV2|TRBD1|TRBJ1-4
CASRRQGGLFF
TGTGCCAGCAGGAGACAGGGAGGACTGTTTTTT
>TRBV19|TRBD2|TRBJ2-3
CASLPKSGGPDWNTDTQYF
TGTGCCAGTCTCCCCAAAAGCGGGGGGCCCGATTGGAACACAGATACGCAGTATTTT
>TRBV6-6|NA|TRBJ2-7
CASSSQILDYEQYF
TGTGCCAGCAGTTCCCAAATACTAGACTACGAGCAGTACTTC
>TRBV30|TRBD1|TRBJ1-2
CAWQGATGGYTF
TGTGCCTGGCAGGGGGCGACCGGTGGCTACACCTTC
>TRBV5-1|NA|TRBJ1-2
CASSREGSYGYTF
TGCGCCAGCAGCCGGGAGGGCTCCTATGGCTACACCTTC
>TRBV19|TRBD1|TRBJ2-2
CASRPLTGANTGELFF
TGTGCCAGTAGACCTTTGACAGGGGCTAACACCGGGGAGCTGTTTTTT
>TRBV2|NA|TRBJ1-3
CASSPGPSSSGNTIYF
TGTGCCAGCAGTCCCGGTCCCTCGAGCTCTGGAAACACCATATATTTT
>TRBV6-5|NA|TRBJ1-2
CASSYQANYGYTF
TGTGCCAGCAGTTATCAGGCTAACTATGGCTACACCTTC
>TRBV6-5|NA|TRBJ1-4
CASSYRTDSEKLFF
TGTGCCAGCAGTTACCGGACGGACTCTGAAAAACTGTTTTTT
>TRBV11-2|TRBD1|TRBJ2-4
CASTWGTGGEYIQYF
TGTGCCAGCACCTGGGGGACAGGGGGCGAATACATTCAGTACTTC
>TRBV5-1|NA|TRBJ2-7
CASSLSSYSGVKRVEQYF
TGCGCCAGCAGCTTGTCGTCATATTCAGGGGTCAAAAGGGTCGAGCAGTACTTC
>TRBV27|NA|TRBJ1-1
CASSFSVNTEAFF
TGTGCCAGCAGTTTCTCGGTGAACACTGAAGCTTTCTTT
>TRBV6-5|TRBD2|TRBJ2-1
CASSWAGGPGNEQFF
TGTGCCAGCAGTTGGGCGGGGGGGCCCGGGAATGAGCAGTTCTTC
>TRBV5-1|NA|TRBJ2-7
CASSLAAEYEQYF
TGCGCCAGCAGCTTGGCCGCGGAGTACGAGCAGTACTTC
>TRBV19|NA|TRBJ1-1
CASSIFSLEGFATEAFF
TGTGCCAGTAGTATATTTTCGCTGGAGGGCTTTGCCACTGAAGCTTTCTTT
>TRBV6-1|NA|TRBJ2-1
CAGDSYNEQFF
TGTGCCGGTGACTCTTACAATGAGCAGTTCTTC
>TRBV27|NA|TRBJ1-2
CASSLEGGNYGYTF
TGTGCCAGCAGTTTGGAGGGAGGTAACTATGGCTACACCTTC
>TRBV19|TRBD1|TRBJ1-2
CASSRTGRDQSYGYTF
TGTGCCAGTAGTCGGACAGGGCGAGACCAAAGCTATGGCTACACCTTC
>TRBV7-9|TRBD2|TRBJ2-2
CASSREGGRSVTGELFF
TGTGCCAGCAGTCGCGAGGGAGGGAGGTCGGTCACCGGGGAGCTGTTTTTT
>TRBV19|TRBD1|TRBJ1-5
CASKRGGQGDQPQHF
TGTGCCAGTAAGCGTGGGGGACAGGGGGACCAGCCCCAGCATTTT
>TRBV27|TRBD2|TRBJ2-3
CASSLTSGSTDTQYF
TGTGCCAGCAGTTTAACTAGCGGGAGCACAGATACGCAGTATTTT
>TRBV10-3|TRBD1|TRBJ2-3
CAISDRATDTDTQYF
TGTGCCATCAGCGACAGGGCCACCGACACAGATACGCAGTATTTT
>TRBV19|TRBD1|TRBJ1-5
CASRNGQGSIFQPQHF
TGTGCCAGTAGAAATGGACAGGGTAGTATCTTTCAGCCCCAGCATTTT
>TRBV6-4|NA|TRBJ1-1
CASTPEGGNTEAFF
TGTGCCAGCACCCCGGAAGGGGGTAACACTGAAGCTTTCTTT
>TRBV5-1|TRBD1|TRBJ2-5
CASRPTGANQETQYF
TGCGCCAGCAGGCCTACAGGGGCAAACCAAGAGACCCAGTACTTC
>TRBV7-8|NA|TRBJ2-6
CASSHDPGEGFWANVLTF
TGTGCCAGCAGCCATGACCCGGGCGAGGGTTTCTGGGCCAACGTCCTGACTTTC
>TRBV4-3|TRBD2|TRBJ2-1
CASSQDSGRVEGNEQFF
TGCGCCAGCAGCCAAGATTCCGGGAGGGTGGAGGGCAATGAGCAGTTCTTC
>TRBV2|TRBD2|TRBJ2-5
CASSEGLAGAHGETQYF
TGTGCCAGCAGCGAAGGACTAGCGGGGGCTCATGGGGAGACCCAGTACTTC
>TRBV5-4|NA|TRBJ2-7
CASSPGGSYEQYF
TGTGCCAGCAGCCCTGGAGGCTCCTACGAGCAGTACTTC
>TRBV5-1|TRBD1|TRBJ1-4
CASSPWGTGGGEKLFF
TGCGCCAGCAGCCCCTGGGGGACAGGGGGCGGCGAAAAACTGTTTTTT
>TRBV7-2|NA|TRBJ2-3
CASRPGQTDTQYF
TGTGCCAGCAGGCCCGGACAGACAGATACGCAGTATTTT
>TRBV6-1|TRBD1|TRBJ2-2
CASSEGAGGAPGELFF
TGTGCCAGCAGTGAAGGGGCAGGGGGCGCGCCCGGGGAGCTGTTTTTT
>TRBV18|TRBD1|TRBJ1-4
CASSLDRGTNEKLFF
TGTGCCAGCTCTCTAGACAGGGGAACTAATGAAAAACTGTTTTTT
>TRBV13|NA|TRBJ1-3
CASSSTGLSSGNTIYF
TGTGCCAGCAGCTCTACAGGACTAAGCTCTGGAAACACCATATATTTT
>TRBV9|TRBD2|TRBJ2-5
CASSVSSGRAGETQYF
TGTGCCAGCAGCGTTTCTAGCGGGAGGGCAGGCGAGACCCAGTACTTC
>TRBV19|NA|TRBJ1-1
CASSIKRGTEAFF
TGTGCCAGTAGTATAAAGCGGGGGACTGAAGCTTTCTTT
>TRBV10-3|NA|TRBJ1-6
CAIKTRDSPLHF
TGTGCCATCAAAACCAGGGATTCACCCCTCCACTTT
>TRBV6-5|TRBD1|TRBJ2-2
CASRLDRGGTGELFF
TGTGCCAGCAGGCTAGACAGGGGGGGAACCGGGGAGCTGTTTTTT
>TRBV5-6|TRBD2|TRBJ2-5
CASSLFLAGGETQYF
TGTGCCAGCAGCTTGTTTCTAGCGGGAGGAGAGACCCAGTACTTC
>TRBV5-1|NA|TRBJ2-2
CASSPGGLTGELFF
TGCGCCAGCAGCCCCGGGGGGCTTACCGGGGAGCTGTTTTTT
>TRBV19|TRBD1|TRBJ2-7
CASSMGQVASYEQYF
TGTGCCAGTAGTATGGGACAGGTTGCCTCCTACGAGCAGTACTTC
>TRBV5-6|NA|TRBJ1-3
CASRTGLAESGNTIYF
TGTGCCAGCAGGACAGGATTGGCAGAATCTGGAAACACCATATATTTT
>TRBV4-3|NA|TRBJ2-1
CASSQAGEFYNEQFF
TGCGCCAGCAGCCAAGCGGGAGAGTTCTACAATGAGCAGTTCTTC
>TRBV4-2|TRBD2|TRBJ2-2
CASSQVPGLAGINTGELFF
TGTGCCAGCAGCCAAGTACCCGGGCTAGCGGGGATCAACACCGGGGAGCTGTTTTTT
>TRBV2|NA|TRBJ2-7
CASSVREQYF
TGTGCCAGCAGTGTCCGCGAGCAGTACTTC
>TRBV29-1|NA|TRBJ2-7
CSALDSSTYEQYF
TGCAGCGCCCTGGACAGTTCTACCTACGAGCAGTACTTC
>TRBV14|TRBD1|TRBJ1-2
CASSRPGTGLDGYTF
TGTGCCAGCAGTCGTCCCGGGACAGGGTTGGATGGCTACACCTTC
>TRBV29-1|NA|TRBJ1-2
CSVEDATRVGGYTF
TGCAGCGTTGAAGATGCTACCAGGGTAGGTGGCTACACCTTC
>TRBV5-1|TRBD1|TRBJ1-1
CASSTQGDTEAFF
TGCGCCAGCAGCACCCAGGGGGACACTGAAGCTTTCTTT
>TRBV7-9|NA|TRBJ2-1
CASSFPRGAQDNEQFF
TGTGCCAGCAGCTTCCCCCGGGGGGCGCAGGACAATGAGCAGTTCTTC
>TRBV14|TRBD2|TRBJ2-7
CASSQDRIGEGLLRDPYEQYF
TGTGCCAGCAGCCAAGATCGTATCGGGGAGGGCCTGTTACGGGACCCCTACGAGCAGTACTTC
>TRBV4-3|NA|TRBJ2-5
CASSQDRSESETQYF
TGCGCCAGCAGCCAAGATCGGAGCGAAAGCGAGACCCAGTACTTC